These 16 T cell receptor beta chains were all obtained from the same sample, sequenced in a study of blood T cell repertoires in COVID-19. Sequenced by immunoSEQ multiplex PCR; TCRdb stores in-frame clones only, minus some. The sample gives 100,000 to 150,000 clones, approximately 81% of which show up once; about 40% is in the top ten. Specimen: peripheral blood. These receptor sequences come from a man aged 40-49 years with active or convalescent COVID-19.

CDR3 in amino acids: CASSFGTGGTYNEQFF. In nucleotides, the CDR3 is TGCGCCAGCAGCTTCGGGACAGGGGGCACCTACAATGAGCAGTTCTTC. This chain uses TRBV5-1 with TRBJ2-1, with TRBD1 matching 12 bases. J gave up 2 bases and V 2 bases, and 2 bases lay outside the gene matches. Germline V gives CDR1 SGHRS, CDR2 YFSETQ. This CDR3 spans 16 amino acids. Full variable domain (outside the CDR3, taken from reference TRBV5-1 and TRBJ2-1): KAGVTQTPRYLIKTRGQQVTLSCSPISGHRSVSWYQQTPGQGLQFLFEYFSETQRNKGNFPGRFSGRQFSNSRSEMNVSTLELGDSALYLCASSFGTGGTYNEQFFGPGTRLTVL.

This chain uses TRBV24-1 with TRBJ2-2; 10 bases are shared with TRBD2. The CDR3 spans 17 residues. Germline V gene data show CDR1 as KGHDR and CDR2 as SFDVKD. The V segment lost 2 bases and the J segment 5 bases; nucleotides outside the gene matches: 7. CDR3 sequence: CATSDSGVSGRTGELFF. The CDR3 DNA follows: TGTGCCACCAGTGATTCTGGGGTTAGCGGGAGGACCGGGGAGCTGTTTTTT.

The rearrangement uses TRBV5-5 and TRBJ2-1; D gene uncertain. This CDR3 comprises 13 residues. Deletions cut 0 bases from V and 3 bases from J, with 4 bases between. Looked up from germline, CDR1 is SGHKS and CDR2 is YYEKEE (reference sequence). The CDR3 nucleotides read TGTGCCAGCAGCTTGGACAGCTACAATGAGCAGTTCTTC. Translation gives CASSLDSYNEQFF.

J is TRBJ2-2 and V is TRBV6-2 or TRBV6-3; 7 nucleotides line up with TRBD1. V shed 5 bases and J 1 base; nucleotides not matched to a gene: 4. The V gene's germline CDR1 is MNHEY and CDR2 SVGEGT. The CDR3 is made up of 15 amino acids. In DNA, the CDR3 is TGTGCCAGCAGTAGGGGACAGCTGAACACCGGGGAGCTGTTTTTT. Protein sequence: CASSRGQLNTGELFF.

The CDR3 is CASSYRQGDSPLHF. In DNA form, the CDR3 reads TGTGCCAGCAGTTACCGGCAGGGCGATTCACCCCTCCACTTT. The chain is built from TRBV6-2 or TRBV6-3 and TRBJ1-6, with D maybe TRBD1 (5 bases). CDR3 length: 14 amino acids. Per the germline V gene, CDR1 is MNHEY and CDR2 is SVGEGT. V lost 2 bases, J lost 8 bases, and 10 bases lay in between.

The CDR3 here is CASSSGPGAEAFF. CDR3 sequence (DNA): TGTGCCAGCAGCTCGGGTCCCGGGGCTGAAGCTTTCTTT. The chain couples TRBV7-3 to TRBJ1-1; D gene ambiguous. This CDR3 comprises 13 residues. Germline CDR1 reads SGHTA; CDR2 reads FQGTGA. V lost 4 bases, J lost 6 bases, and 12 bases lay in between.

This chain connects TRBV19 to TRBJ1-4; D possibly corresponds to TRBD1 (6 bases). Germline lookup yields CDR1 LNHDA and CDR2 SQIVND (reference sequence). The ends were cut back, 5 bases at V and 8 bases at J, with 21 bases in the middle. The CDR3 length is 16 residues. DNA for the CDR3: TGTGCCAGTAGTGTAAGCAGACAGGCGTCTGGGGAAAAACTGTTTTTT. This sequence encodes CASSVSRQASGEKLFF.

A single count supports this clone. The rearrangement uses TRBV2 and TRBJ1-2; maybe TRBD1 (6 bases). Trimming left V 2 bases short and J 8 bases short, with 15 bases between. Germline V gives CDR1 SNHLY, CDR2 FYNNEI. The CDR3 covers 14 residues. The CDR3 DNA follows: TGTGCCAGCAGTGAATCGCTGGGGGCGCACGGCTACACCTTC. Its translation: CASSESLGAHGYTF.

This clone was picked up a small number of times. V gene TRBV6-1 combines with J gene TRBJ1-6; D is perhaps TRBD1 (5 bases). With 2 bases removed from V and 4 bases from J, the gap between germline ends came to 15 bases. Germline V gene sequence: CDR1 MNHNS, CDR2 SASEGT. This CDR3 is built from 17 residues. CDR3: CASSERARGTYNSPLHF. DNA for the CDR3: TGTGCCAGCAGTGAACGGGCTAGGGGCACGTATAATTCACCCCTCCACTTT.

This clone was seen a few times. The chain couples TRBV10-3 to TRBJ1-6; 7 nucleotides align to TRBD1. V lost 6 bases, J lost 4 bases, and 9 bases stayed unmatched. The CDR3 length is 16 residues. CDR1 is ENHRY, CDR2 SYGVKD, per germline. CDR3 DNA sequence: TGTGCCATCAGCGCGCAGGGGGGATTTTATAATTCACCCCTCCACTTT. This translates into CAISAQGGFYNSPLHF.

The V and J genes are TRBV6-2 or TRBV6-3 and TRBJ1-2, with D possibly being TRBD1 (5 bases). Trimming cost V 0 bases and J 10 bases, with 12 bases left between them. Germline V gene sequence: CDR1 MNHEY, CDR2 SVGEGT. This CDR3 comprises 13 residues. The CDR3 reads CASSYSQGRDYTF. CDR3 DNA sequence: TGTGCCAGCAGTTACTCCCAGGGAAGGGACTACACCTTC.

This clone was detected ten times or more. The chain is built from TRBV5-1 and TRBJ2-3; TRBD2 aligns across 10 bases. Germline values: CDR1 SGHRS, CDR2 YFSETQ. Unmatched junction bases numbered 6, after V lost 7 bases and J lost 4 bases. The CDR3 sequence is 14 residues long. CDR3 nucleotides: TGCGCCAGCGGAGCGGGGGGGAATGCAGATACGCAGTATTTT. Translating gives CASGAGGNADTQYF.

V is TRBV10-1 and J is TRBJ1-5; D is uncertain. Between the trimmed V and J ends, which lost 4 bases and 3 bases, there was a span of 10 bases. Germline values: CDR1 WNHNN, CDR2 SYGVQD (reference sequence). The length of the CDR3 is 14 residues. DNA of the CDR3: TGCGCCAGCAGTGCAACAGATCTCAATCAGCCCCAGCATTTT. Its translation is CASSATDLNQPQHF.

Notes on this clone: This sample also contains other DNA sequences that code for the same CDR3. This chain joins TRBV6-5 and TRBJ1-1; TRBD1 matches at 7 bases. J gave up 0 bases and V 6 bases, and 4 bases lay outside the gene matches. The CDR3 spans 14 residues. Per germline, CDR1 MNHEY and CDR2 SVGAGI. The CDR3 loop is CASSRTGMNTEAFF. The CDR3 DNA is TGTGCCAGCAGCCGGACAGGTATGAACACTGAAGCTTTCTTT.

The genes are TRBV29-1 and TRBJ2-2, with 7 bases matching TRBD1. Germline loops: CDR1 SQVTM, CDR2 ANQGSEA. The CDR3 runs to 13 residues. The ends lost 7 bases at V and 5 bases at J; junction bases unmatched: 7. Here the CDR3 DNA reads TGCAGCGGGTCCGGGACAGCAACCGGGGAGCTGTTTTTT. The encoded protein is CSGSGTATGELFF.

The genes are TRBV3-1 (or the pseudogene TRBV3-2) and TRBJ2-5; 10 bases line up with TRBD2. This CDR3 is 14 amino acids long. V lost 4 bases to trimming and J lost 5 bases; unmatched junction nucleotides: 4. Per germline, CDR1 LGHDT and CDR2 YNNKEL (reference sequence). The CDR3 is CASSRAGGVETQYF. CDR3 bases: TGTGCCAGCAGCCGAGCGGGAGGGGTGGAGACCCAGTACTTC.